The entry that follows covers one T cell receptor (beta chain) sequence. The entry originates in a study of blood T cell repertoires in COVID-19. Germline CDR1 SQVTM, CDR2 ANQGSEA. V lost 7 bases to trimming and J lost 4 bases, with 16 bases between them. The CDR3 is made up of 13 amino acids. Assay: immunoSEQ multiplex PCR; the TCRdb copy retains only in-frame clones and omits some. The repertoire consists of 200,000 or so clones, with 70% to 90% occurring once and the leading ten covering approximately 9.9%. The chain combines TRBV29-1 with TRBJ1-2; D ambiguous. Sequences were obtained from peripheral blood. This TCR derives from a human donor with active or convalescent COVID-19. The donor label of this sample is uncertain. CDR3 nucleotides: TGCAGCGCCGGGGAGTCGCGGGGCTATGGCTACACCTTC. This gives the protein CSAGESRGYGYTF.